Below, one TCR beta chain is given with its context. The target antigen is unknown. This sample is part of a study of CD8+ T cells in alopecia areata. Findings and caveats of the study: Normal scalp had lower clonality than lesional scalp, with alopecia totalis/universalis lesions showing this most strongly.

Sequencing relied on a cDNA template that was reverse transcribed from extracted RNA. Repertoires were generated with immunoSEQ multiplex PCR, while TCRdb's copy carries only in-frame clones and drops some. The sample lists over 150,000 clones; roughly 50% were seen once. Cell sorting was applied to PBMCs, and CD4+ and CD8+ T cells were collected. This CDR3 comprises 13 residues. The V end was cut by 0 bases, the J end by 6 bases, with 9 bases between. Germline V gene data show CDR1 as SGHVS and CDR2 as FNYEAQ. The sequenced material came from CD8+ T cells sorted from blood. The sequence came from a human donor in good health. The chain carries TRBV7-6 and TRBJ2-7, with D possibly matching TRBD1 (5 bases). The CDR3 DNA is TGTGCCAGCAGCTTAGCGACAGCAGGCGAGCAGTACTTC. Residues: CASSLATAGEQYF. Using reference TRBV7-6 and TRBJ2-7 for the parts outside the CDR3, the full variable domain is GAGVSQSPRYKVTKRGQDVALRCDPISGHVSLYWYRQALGQGPEFLTYFNYEAQQDKSGLPNDRFSAERPEGSISTLTIQRTEQRDSAMYRCASSLATAGEQYFGPGTRLTVT.